The 21 T cell receptor beta chains given below trace back to one sample, sequenced in a study of blood T cell repertoires in COVID-19. Using immunoSEQ multiplex PCR, the repertoire was profiled, and TCRdb retains in-frame clones only, with some absent. This table holds tens of thousands of clones, roughly 80% found once. Sequenced input: peripheral blood. All receptors derive from a man in his forties or fifties with active COVID-19.

This chain uses TRBV14 with TRBJ2-3; 10 positions match TRBD2. Looked up from germline, CDR1 is SGHDN and CDR2 is FVKESK. Trimming at V came to 3 bases and at J to 2 bases, leaving 8 bases not matched to a gene. The length of the CDR3 is 17 residues. Written as DNA, the CDR3 is TGTGCCAGCAGCCACGTTAGCGGGGGGACCTTCACAGATACGCAGTATTTT. Its protein is CASSHVSGGTFTDTQYF.

The V gene is TRBV25-1, the J gene TRBJ1-3, with D hard to call. The CDR3 totals 14 residues. V lost 2 bases and J lost 4, with 9 bases in between. Germline CDR1 reads MGHDK; CDR2 reads SYGVNS. DNA for the CDR3: TGTGCCAGCAGTGAACCCGGAGGGGGAAACACCATATATTTT. Translated: CASSEPGGGNTIYF.

This chain uses TRBV10-3 with TRBJ2-7; 10 bases match TRBD1. The CDR3 covers 14 residues. The V and J ends lost 4 bases and 3 bases, in that order; junction bases with no gene match: 3. Germline-derived CDR1 and CDR2 are ENHRY and SYGVKD. CDR3: CAISVDRGLYEQYF. The CDR3 nucleotides are TGTGCCATCAGTGTCGACAGGGGGCTCTACGAGCAGTACTTC.

This clone has just one count. This chain connects TRBV2 to TRBJ1-2; 7 bases agree with TRBD1. This CDR3 has 15 amino acids. Germline CDR1 reads SNHLY; CDR2 reads FYNNEI. With V trimmed by 1 base and J by 6 bases, 8 bases remained unmatched. The CDR3 loop reads CASSEEGARSHGYTF. The CDR3 DNA follows: TGTGCCAGCAGTGAAGAGGGGGCGCGTTCTCATGGCTACACCTTC.

This chain joins TRBV3-1 (or the pseudogene TRBV3-2) and TRBJ2-2, with D tentatively TRBD2 (6 bases). Trimming took 1 base from V and 7 from J, leaving 19 bases between them. From germline, CDR1 is LGHDT and CDR2 YNNKEL (reference sequence). The CDR3 has 17 residues. In nucleotides, the CDR3 is TGTGCCAGCAGCCAAGTTCACGGGAGCTTATCAGTCGGGGAGCTGTTTTTT. It encodes CASSQVHGSLSVGELFF.

The chain recombines TRBV5-1 with TRBJ2-7; 9 positions agree with TRBD1. CDR1 and CDR2 (germline): SGHRS, YFSETQ. The V segment lost 4 bases and the J segment 5 bases; nucleotides outside the gene matches: 10. This CDR3 region has 15 residues. CDR3 DNA sequence: TGCGCCAGCAGCCGTGGACAGGGGAAGGGGGACGAGCAGTACTTC. Translated: CASSRGQGKGDEQYF.

This clone has a single count. The J gene is TRBJ1-3, the V gene TRBV4-3; D unresolved. The germline V and J ends were trimmed by 8 bases and 3 bases, with 5 bases remaining between them. Per germline, CDR1 LGHNA and CDR2 YSLEER. The CDR3 length is 11 residues. The CDR3, as DNA: TGCGCCAGCGGGCTTGGAAACACCATATATTTT. It translates to CASGLGNTIYF.

This chain uses TRBV29-1 with TRBJ2-3, with D perhaps matching TRBD1 (6 bases). The CDR3 is 14 residues long. Between the trimmed V and J ends, which lost 1 base and 4 bases, there was a span of 12 bases. Germline V gene data show CDR1 as SQVTM and CDR2 as ANQGSEA. The CDR3 DNA reads TGCAGCGTTGAAGGGGGGCTTGGGGCAGATACGCAGTATTTT. Its translation: CSVEGGLGADTQYF.

V is TRBV7-9 and J is TRBJ2-5; 9 positions match TRBD2. V lost 3 bases, J lost 5 bases, and 10 bases stayed unmatched. This CDR3 has 16 residues. CDR1 and CDR2 from the germline V gene are SEHNR and FQNEAQ (reference sequence). The CDR3 spells CASSFSRTSAGETQYF. The CDR3, as DNA: TGTGCCAGCAGCTTTTCCCGGACTAGCGCGGGTGAGACCCAGTACTTC.

This clone was detected only a few times. V is TRBV5-1 and J is TRBJ1-3, with 12 nucleotides matching TRBD1. This CDR3 is 15 amino acids long. V was pared by 0 bases and J by 6 bases, with 1 base of the junction left unmatched. Germline CDR1 is SGHRS and CDR2 is YFSETQ. The CDR3 loop reads CASSLEGQGANTIYF. In DNA form, the CDR3 reads TGCGCCAGCAGCTTGGAGGGACAGGGGGCAAACACCATATATTTT.

V gene TRBV6-1 combines with J gene TRBJ2-1; the match to TRBD2 covers 9 bases. The CDR3 totals 18 residues. J lost 8 bases, V lost 3 bases, and 17 bases had no gene match. The germline V gene encodes CDR1 MNHNS and CDR2 SASEGT. CDR3 sequence reads: CASSDWFKKVAGADEQFF. In DNA, the CDR3 is TGTGCCAGCAGTGATTGGTTTAAGAAGGTAGCGGGAGCCGATGAGCAGTTCTTC.

This clone appeared a few times. The gene calls are TRBV14 and TRBJ1-2, with TRBD1 matching over 8 bases. The V gene's germline CDR1 is SGHDN and CDR2 FVKESK. With 4 bases clipped from V and 5 bases from J, the junction kept 6 bases outside the gene matches. The CDR3 is 14 amino acids. The DNA of the CDR3 is TGTGCCAGCAGCCCTGGGCAGGGGGCGTATGGCTACACCTTC. It translates to CASSPGQGAYGYTF.

This chain joins TRBV11-3 and TRBJ1-2; 7 bases are shared with TRBD1. Germline CDR1 is SGHNT and CDR2 is YENEEA. V gave up 4 bases and J gave up 8 bases; unmatched junction bases: 10. The CDR3 extends over 14 amino acids. CDR3 amino acids: CASSSGTDVGGYTF. CDR3 nucleotide sequence: TGTGCCAGCAGCTCTGGGACAGACGTCGGGGGCTACACCTTC.

V usage is TRBV19 and J usage is TRBJ1-2; 7 positions match TRBD1. Germline V CDR1 and CDR2: LNHDA, SQIVND (reference sequence). Trimming at V came to 5 bases and at J to 4 bases, leaving 4 bases not matched to a gene. CDR3 length equals 13 residues. Here the CDR3 reads CASSSDRAYGYTF. The CDR3 nucleotides are TGTGCCAGTAGTTCCGACAGGGCCTATGGCTACACCTTC.

The chain recombines TRBV7-2 with TRBJ2-7; 7 bases are a match to TRBD1. Germline trimming cut 3 bases from V and 11 bases from J; bases unmatched to any gene: 10. CDR1 is SGHTA, CDR2 FQGNSA, per germline. This CDR3 is 13 amino acids long. CDR3 sequence (DNA): TGTGCCAGCAGCTTGGGACAGAGTGACGTGGAGTACTTC. As protein: CASSLGQSDVEYF.

This chain uses TRBV19 with TRBJ1-2; tentative D call: TRBD1 (5 bases). In germline, CDR1 is LNHDA, CDR2 SQIVND (reference sequence). CDR3 length: 15 residues. The V end lost 3 bases, the J end lost 0 bases, and 11 bases lay between the germline ends. CDR3: CASSITGNPNYGYTF. CDR3 sequence (DNA): TGTGCCAGTAGTATTACAGGCAATCCTAACTATGGCTACACCTTC.

The rearrangement joins TRBV7-3 to TRBJ1-1, with TRBD1 matching over 8 bases. The germline V gene has CDR1 SGHTA and CDR2 FQGTGA. Trimming cost V 4 bases and J 4 bases; bases outside gene matches: 8. The CDR3 covers 15 residues. For the CDR3, the DNA is TGTGCCAGCAGCTCCCAGGGGGCTGGGGTCACTGAAGCTTTCTTT. This gives the protein CASSSQGAGVTEAFF.

J is TRBJ2-6 and V is TRBV4-1; TRBD1 aligns across 8 bases. The CDR3 sequence is 20 residues long. V gave up 2 bases and J gave up 4 bases; unmatched junction bases: 16. CDR1 and CDR2 (germline): MGHRA, YSYEKL. CDR3 sequence (DNA): TGCGCCAGCAGCCAAACCGGGACAGGAATAACTCGAAAAGGGGCCAACGTCCTGACTTTC. It codes for CASSQTGTGITRKGANVLTF.

This clone was picked up a small number of times. The chain is built from TRBV12-3 or TRBV12-4 and TRBJ1-2, with D possibly being TRBD1 (5 bases). CDR3 length: 13 amino acids. V was trimmed by 6 bases and J by 2 bases, leaving 10 bases between them. CDR3 coding DNA: TGTGCCAGCAGACCGGACAAAAACTATGGCTACACCTTC. Its protein product is CASRPDKNYGYTF.

The CDR3 spells CASSPAQGSQPQHF. The CDR3 nucleotides are TGTGCCAGCAGTCCCGCCCAGGGTTCCCAGCCCCAGCATTTT. V and J are TRBV6-5 and TRBJ1-5; D perhaps matches TRBD1 (5 bases). Trimming took 5 bases from V and 7 from J, leaving 15 bases between them. The CDR3 is 14 amino acids. Germline V gene lookup returns CDR1 MNHEY and CDR2 SVGAGI.

This chain connects TRBV14 to TRBJ2-1; 9 bases map to TRBD1. This CDR3 region has 15 residues. Germline V gives CDR1 SGHDN, CDR2 FVKESK. V lost 2 bases and J lost 7; bases outside the gene matches: 6. The DNA for the CDR3 is TGTGCCAGCAGCCAATGGACAGGGGAGGTGAATGAGCAGTTCTTC. This translates into CASSQWTGEVNEQFF.